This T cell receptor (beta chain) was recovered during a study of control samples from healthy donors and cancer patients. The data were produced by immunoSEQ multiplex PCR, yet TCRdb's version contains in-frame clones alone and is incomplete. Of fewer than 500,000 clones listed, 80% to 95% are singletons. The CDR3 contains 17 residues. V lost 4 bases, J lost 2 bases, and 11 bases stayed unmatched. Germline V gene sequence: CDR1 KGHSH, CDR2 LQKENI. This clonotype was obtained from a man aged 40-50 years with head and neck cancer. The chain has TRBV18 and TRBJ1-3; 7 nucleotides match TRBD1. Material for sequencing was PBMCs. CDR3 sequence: CASSHWAQGEAGNTIYF. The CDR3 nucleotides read TGTGCCAGCTCACATTGGGCGCAGGGGGAAGCTGGAAACACCATATATTTT.